These T cell receptor beta chains were read from a single sample in a study of shared T cell receptors in the human thymus. Measured with immunoSEQ multiplex PCR; TCRdb has only the in-frame clones, and not every one. Here the sample spans under 700,000 clones, approximately 80% being singletons. These sequences were also reported in another study, on human thymus T cells.

The specimen sequenced was thymocytes. These receptors were taken from a boy under two years old with a congenital heart defect. Each CDR3 is given with its conserved first and last residue. D genes are given only for firm matches. Size is omitted from some rows. Given values are once, few, many or a class for expanded clones.

J	size	length	V	D	CDR3	DNA
TRBJ2-2	NA	14	TRBV29-1	TRBD1	CSVGTGKAAGELFF	TGCAGCGTTGGGACAGGGAAAGCGGCGGGGGAGCTGTTTTTT
TRBJ2-5	NA	11	TRBV11-3	TRBD1	CASRTGETQYF	TGTGCCAGCAGGACAGGGGAGACCCAGTACTTC
TRBJ2-1	once	17	TRBV5-1	TRBD2	CASSLLGSGRDYNEQFF	TGCGCCAGCAGCTTGTTGGGTAGCGGGAGGGACTACAATGAGCAGTTCTTC
TRBJ2-1	NA	16	TRBV4-1	TRBD2	CASSQVPGLVQPEQFF	TGCGCCAGCAGCCAAGTTCCGGGACTAGTACAACCAGAGCAGTTCTTC
TRBJ2-3	NA	16	TRBV5-1	TRBD2	CASSLGRLAGDGTQYF	TGCGCCAGCAGCTTGGGTAGACTAGCGGGGGATGGTACGCAGTATTTT
TRBJ2-3	NA	16	TRBV18	NA	CASSPPVGRSTDTQYF	TGTGCCAGCTCACCACCGGTGGGGAGATCCACAGATACGCAGTATTTT
TRBJ2-7	NA	15	TRBV9	NA	CASSPSGSRAYEQYF	TGTGCCAGCAGCCCTTCGGGCTCGCGGGCATACGAGCAGTACTTC
TRBJ2-7	NA	17	TRBV15	NA	CATSGGRIEAYPYEQYF	TGTGCCACCAGCGGCGGGCGGATAGAGGCCTACCCCTACGAGCAGTACTTC
TRBJ1-2	NA	15	TRBV21-1	NA	CASNESGQGQDGYTF	TGTGCCAGCAATGAATCCGGACAGGGACAAGATGGCTACACCTTC
TRBJ2-3	NA	19	TRBV7-2	TRBD2	CASSLARRTSGTGTDTQYF	TGTGCCAGCAGCTTAGCGCGAAGGACTAGCGGGACGGGCACAGATACGCAGTATTTT
TRBJ1-2	NA	14	TRBV7-2	TRBD1	CASSLRQGHYGYTF	TGTGCCAGCAGCTTACGACAGGGTCACTATGGCTACACCTTC
TRBJ1-1	NA	14	TRBV28	NA	CATHPMALADRAFF	TGTGCCACCCATCCAATGGCCCTAGCCGATAGGGCTTTCTTT
TRBJ2-2	few	12	TRBV19	NA	CASSTHTGELFF	TGTGCCAGTAGTACCCATACCGGGGAGCTGTTTTTT
TRBJ2-7	NA	12	TRBV6-1	NA	CASSDFLYEQYF	TGTGCCAGCAGTGACTTTTTGTACGAGCAGTACTTC
TRBJ1-5	NA	15	TRBV6-6	NA	CASRPVKGPGQPQHF	TGTGCCAGCAGGCCCGTGAAGGGGCCAGGTCAGCCCCAGCATTTT
TRBJ2-1	NA	16	TRBV19	NA	CASSPLVGATYNEQFF	TGTGCCAGTAGTCCCCTCGTGGGAGCAACCTACAATGAGCAGTTCTTC
TRBJ2-3	NA	16	TRBV5-1	TRBD2	CASSLGGLAVTDTQYF	TGCGCCAGCAGCTTGGGGGGACTAGCGGTCACAGATACGCAGTATTTT
TRBJ2-1	few	15	TRBV28	NA	CASSLALLQGPEQFF	TGTGCCAGCAGTTTAGCTCTACTCCAGGGGCCTGAGCAGTTCTTC
TRBJ2-7	few	15	TRBV12-5	NA	CASGFAPPETYEQYF	TGTGCTAGTGGTTTCGCACCCCCAGAAACCTACGAGCAGTACTTC
TRBJ2-3	NA	15	TRBV7-9	NA	CASSPRHGVRDTQYF	TGTGCCAGCAGCCCCCGACACGGGGTAAGGGATACGCAGTATTTT
TRBJ2-7	NA	15	TRBV5-4	TRBD1	CASTHTGTGAYEQYF	TGTGCCAGCACCCACACCGGGACAGGGGCCTACGAGCAGTACTTC
TRBJ2-2	NA	15	TRBV4-3	NA	CASSQVVGGTGELFF	TGCGCCAGCAGCCAAGTGGTAGGGGGCACCGGGGAGCTGTTTTTT
TRBJ2-7	NA	15	TRBV11-2	NA	CASSLGNRPPYEQYF	TGTGCCAGCAGCCTTGGTAACAGGCCCCCCTACGAGCAGTACTTC
TRBJ1-4	once	15	TRBV4-3	TRBD1	CASSHITGVGEKLFF	TGCGCCAGCAGCCACATAACAGGGGTCGGTGAAAAACTGTTTTTT
TRBJ1-3	NA	17	TRBV5-8	NA	CASSLDHTGNSGNTIYF	TGTGCCAGCAGCTTGGATCATACAGGGAATTCTGGAAACACCATATATTTT
TRBJ1-5	once	14	TRBV6-6	NA	CASSQDRWSQPQHF	TGTGCCAGCAGTCAAGACAGGTGGAGCCAGCCCCAGCATTTT
TRBJ2-7	few	13	TRBV28	TRBD2	CATLAGASYEQYF	TGTGCCACCTTAGCGGGAGCCTCCTACGAGCAGTACTTC
TRBJ1-2	few	15	TRBV10-2	NA	CASSESIRGGDGYTF	TGCGCCAGCAGTGAGTCGATTAGAGGGGGAGATGGCTACACCTTC
TRBJ2-1	NA	14	TRBV27	NA	CASSLGPYPNEQFF	TGTGCCAGCAGTTTAGGCCCTTATCCCAATGAGCAGTTCTTC
TRBJ2-5	NA	20	TRBV15	TRBD1	CATSTPPWDRNQAHLETQYF	TGTGCCACCAGCACTCCCCCCTGGGACAGGAACCAGGCACACTTGGAGACCCAGTACTTC
TRBJ2-1	few	18	TRBV11-2	TRBD2	CASSLGVSGRRSYNEQFF	TGTGCCAGCAGCTTAGGGGTTAGCGGGAGAAGGTCCTACAATGAGCAGTTCTTC
TRBJ2-7	NA	11	TRBV29-1	NA	CSVLNASEQYF	TGCAGCGTTCTGAACGCTAGCGAGCAGTACTTC
TRBJ2-5	NA	15	TRBV9	NA	CASSLWASVGETQYF	TGTGCCAGCAGCCTGTGGGCTTCTGTCGGAGAGACCCAGTACTTC
TRBJ2-5	NA	16	TRBV28	TRBD2	CASRGGRESSQETQYF	TGTGCCAGCCGGGGGGGCAGGGAGTCCAGCCAAGAGACCCAGTACTTC
TRBJ2-3	NA	16	TRBV9	NA	CASSTSRRGLTDTQYF	TGTGCCAGCAGCACCTCCCGGCGGGGGCTCACAGATACGCAGTATTTT
TRBJ2-7	few	14	TRBV19	TRBD2	CASSPKTSDYEQYF	TGTGCCAGTAGTCCAAAGACTAGCGACTACGAGCAGTACTTC
TRBJ2-1	NA	16	TRBV15	TRBD1	CATSGSGQGGYNEQFF	TGTGCCACCAGCGGATCGGGACAGGGGGGCTACAATGAGCAGTTCTTC
TRBJ2-2	NA	13	TRBV5-1	NA	CASSLYGRGELFF	TGCGCCAGCAGCTTATACGGTCGCGGGGAGCTGTTTTTT
TRBJ2-3	few	16	TRBV18	TRBD2	CASALTSGRTTDTQYF	TGTGCCAGCGCCTTGACTAGCGGGAGGACCACAGATACGCAGTATTTT
TRBJ2-1	few	17	TRBV28	TRBD1	CASSLKGADRGHSEQFF	TGTGCCAGCAGTTTAAAGGGCGCTGACAGGGGGCATAGTGAGCAGTTCTTC
TRBJ2-1	NA	23	TRBV15	TRBD2	CATSREVGAKGGVTSGNYNEQFF	TGTGCCACCAGCAGAGAGGTGGGGGCCAAAGGAGGGGTAACTAGCGGGAACTACAATGAGCAGTTCTTC
TRBJ2-3	NA	16	TRBV6-1	TRBD1	CASSAPRDRDTDTQYF	TGTGCCAGCAGTGCGCCCCGGGACAGGGACACAGATACGCAGTATTTT
TRBJ2-1	NA	12	TRBV30	NA	CAWSVRDNEQFF	TGTGCCTGGAGTGTACGGGATAATGAGCAGTTCTTC
TRBJ2-7	NA	14	TRBV11-3	TRBD1	CASSPGTDSYEQYF	TGTGCCAGCAGCCCTGGGACAGATTCCTACGAGCAGTACTTC
TRBJ1-2	NA	18	TRBV7-9	NA	CASSLAPILDRGRDGYTF	TGTGCCAGCAGCTTAGCGCCCATTCTTGACCGCGGCAGGGATGGCTACACCTTC
TRBJ2-7	once	16	TRBV7-9	TRBD1	CASSRQGQFSFYEQYF	TGTGCCAGCAGCCGCCAGGGACAGTTCTCTTTCTACGAGCAGTACTTC
TRBJ2-1	NA	16	TRBV11-3	NA	CASSLDWARGADEQFF	TGTGCCAGCAGCTTAGATTGGGCCCGGGGGGCGGATGAGCAGTTCTTC
TRBJ2-7	NA	15	TRBV11-2	NA	CASSFEGPTPYEQYF	TGTGCCAGCAGCTTCGAGGGCCCGACCCCCTACGAGCAGTACTTC
TRBJ1-4	NA	15	TRBV7-9	TRBD1	CASSSPGQGGEKLFF	TGTGCCAGCAGTTCCCCGGGACAGGGTGGTGAAAAACTGTTTTTT
TRBJ1-5	NA	13	TRBV29-1	NA	CSVARGGDQPQHF	TGCAGCGTTGCCCGGGGAGGGGATCAGCCCCAGCATTTT
TRBJ2-7	NA	15	TRBV7-6	NA	CASSLGSGGMYEQYF	TGTGCCAGCAGCCTCGGGTCCGGGGGTATGTACGAGCAGTACTTC